This section outlines one T cell receptor (beta chain) sequence together with its context. Its antigen is currently unknown. This record comes from a study of cytomegalovirus exposure and HLA in healthy donors. The overall study: Earlier sequencing of about 179 million T cells yielded around 100 million unique TCR beta sequences. Whole-study findings and limits: According to reports, the classifier identified cytomegalovirus status with high specificity and sensitivity. A later analysis reportedly found fewer N-insertions in an Asian-associated ancestry cluster than the approximately 700-donor mean.

Researchers ran the PCR with 60 Vbeta and 13 Jbeta primers. Produced via immunoSEQ multiplex PCR; TCRdb's table is partial and in-frame only. The data contain some 220,000 clones, roughly 90% of them singletons. The specimen sequenced was PBMCs. The source of this sequence is a woman between 18 and 30 years old in good health and CMV-seronegative.

Here the CDR3 reads CASSERGQGVAGYTF. The CDR3 nucleotides are TGTGCCAGCAGTGAAAGGGGACAGGGGGTTGCTGGCTACACCTTC. This rearrangement joins TRBV25-1 to TRBJ1-2; 11 bases align to TRBD1. The CDR3 spans 15 residues. Trimming removed 2 bases from V and 7 bases from J; junction bases left unmatched: 6. Germline lookup yields CDR1 MGHDK and CDR2 SYGVNS.